The rows below give T cell receptor beta chains drawn from one sample of a study of radiotherapy plus CTLA-4 blockade in lung cancer. This table comes from immunoSEQ multiplex PCR, and its TCRdb copy is limited to in-frame clones, with some not included. The table shows about 98,000 clones, with 75% to 85% occurring only once. The sequencing here drew on peripheral blood, taken from a patient treated with radiotherapy plus ipilimumab. These receptors originate from a human donor with non-small cell lung cancer who had a partial response to radiotherapy plus ipilimumab. Both conserved end residues are part of each CDR3. D genes are given only for firm matches. Only part of the rows carry a size: once, few, many, or a class if the clone is expanded.

j_gene: TRBJ2-4
d_gene: TRBD1
abundance: once
v_gene: TRBV27
CDR3nt: TGTGCCAGCCGGACCGGGACAGAAGGCCCCAAAAACATTCAGTACTTC
CDR3aa: CASRTGTEGPKNIQYF

j_gene: TRBJ1-1
d_gene: NA
abundance: NA
v_gene: TRBV18
CDR3nt: TGTGCCAGCTCACCGGTGGGGGCGCTTAACACTGAAGCTTTCTTT
CDR3aa: CASSPVGALNTEAFF

j_gene: TRBJ1-1
d_gene: TRBD1
abundance: NA
v_gene: TRBV6-1
CDR3nt: TGTGCCAGCAGCCGGGACAGAGCTCAGAACACTGAAGCTTTCTTT
CDR3aa: CASSRDRAQNTEAFF

j_gene: TRBJ2-5
d_gene: NA
abundance: NA
v_gene: TRBV6-1
CDR3nt: TGTGCCAGCAGTGCCTCTAGCGTTGAGACCCAGTACTTC
CDR3aa: CASSASSVETQYF

j_gene: TRBJ1-3
d_gene: NA
abundance: NA
v_gene: TRBV18
CDR3nt: TGTGCCAGCTCCGGAGGGAGCTCTGGAAACACCATATATTTT
CDR3aa: CASSGGSSGNTIYF

j_gene: TRBJ1-2
d_gene: TRBD1
abundance: NA
v_gene: TRBV2
CDR3nt: TGTGCCAGCAGCATCAGGGGGCTTGACTATGGCTACACCTTC
CDR3aa: CASSIRGLDYGYTF

j_gene: TRBJ1-1
d_gene: NA
abundance: NA
v_gene: TRBV6-6
CDR3nt: TGTGCCAGCTCTAATCCCGGGACTGAAGCTTTCTTT
CDR3aa: CASSNPGTEAFF

j_gene: TRBJ1-2
d_gene: NA
abundance: NA
v_gene: TRBV6-1
CDR3nt: TGTGCCAGCAGTGAAGGATCGGGGGGTGGCTACACCTTC
CDR3aa: CASSEGSGGGYTF

j_gene: TRBJ1-1
d_gene: TRBD1
abundance: NA
v_gene: TRBV28
CDR3nt: TGTGCCAGCAGTCGGACAGGGGTAAGATACACTGAAGCTTTCTTT
CDR3aa: CASSRTGVRYTEAFF

j_gene: TRBJ2-3
d_gene: TRBD1
abundance: NA
v_gene: TRBV7-7
CDR3nt: TGTGCCAGCAGCACCGGGACAGCAACAGATACGCAGTATTTT
CDR3aa: CASSTGTATDTQYF

j_gene: TRBJ2-1
d_gene: TRBD1
abundance: NA
v_gene: TRBV11-2
CDR3nt: TGTGCCAGCAGCTTGGACAGGGGAACCTACAATGAGCAGTTCTTC
CDR3aa: CASSLDRGTYNEQFF

j_gene: TRBJ2-1
d_gene: NA
abundance: NA
v_gene: TRBV7-7
CDR3nt: TGTGCCAGCAGCCCGGGGACGGGGAGGAATGAGCAGTTCTTC
CDR3aa: CASSPGTGRNEQFF

j_gene: TRBJ2-7
d_gene: TRBD1
abundance: NA
v_gene: TRBV27
CDR3nt: TGTGCCAGCAGTTTCTCCAGGACAGGCCCAAGCTCCTACGAGCAGTACTTC
CDR3aa: CASSFSRTGPSSYEQYF

j_gene: TRBJ2-2
d_gene: TRBD1
abundance: NA
v_gene: TRBV18
CDR3nt: TGTGCCAGCTCTGGACAGGGGGCGACCGGGGAGCTGTTTTTT
CDR3aa: CASSGQGATGELFF

j_gene: TRBJ2-7
d_gene: TRBD2
abundance: NA
v_gene: TRBV7-2
CDR3nt: TGTGCCAGCAGCCCATTGGGGGGGTCGGCCTACGAGCAGTACTTC
CDR3aa: CASSPLGGSAYEQYF

j_gene: TRBJ1-2
d_gene: NA
abundance: NA
v_gene: TRBV5-1
CDR3nt: TGCGCCAGCAGCTTGGGATTCGGGGTTACTAACTATGGCTACACCTTC
CDR3aa: CASSLGFGVTNYGYTF

j_gene: TRBJ2-3
d_gene: TRBD2
abundance: NA
v_gene: TRBV28
CDR3nt: TGTGCCAGCAGTTTCCACGGCGGGAGGAAAGATACGCAGTATTTT
CDR3aa: CASSFHGGRKDTQYF

j_gene: TRBJ2-1
d_gene: TRBD2
abundance: NA
v_gene: TRBV6-1
CDR3nt: TGTGCCAGTCGACTAGCGGGAGGAAATGAGCAGTTCTTC
CDR3aa: CASRLAGGNEQFF

j_gene: TRBJ2-7
d_gene: NA
abundance: once
v_gene: TRBV7-8
CDR3nt: TGTGCCAGCAGCATTACGACTACAGGGAGTGACGAGCAGTACTTC
CDR3aa: CASSITTTGSDEQYF

j_gene: TRBJ2-1
d_gene: TRBD2
abundance: NA
v_gene: TRBV4-2
CDR3nt: TGTGCCAGCAGCCACCCGCAGGGAGGGTCTAACAATGAGCAGTTCTTC
CDR3aa: CASSHPQGGSNNEQFF

j_gene: TRBJ1-2
d_gene: NA
abundance: NA
v_gene: TRBV4-2
CDR3nt: TGTGCCAGCAGCCAAGAGCGAACTAACTATGGCTACACCTTC
CDR3aa: CASSQERTNYGYTF

j_gene: TRBJ2-5
d_gene: NA
abundance: few
v_gene: TRBV6-4
CDR3nt: TGTGCCAGCAGTGCCCGGGGGACGGTCCAAGAGACCCAGTACTTC
CDR3aa: CASSARGTVQETQYF

j_gene: TRBJ2-1
d_gene: NA
abundance: NA
v_gene: TRBV28
CDR3nt: TGTGCCAGCAAGTTGGGAAGGGGGATCGGCGGTGAGCAGTTCTTC
CDR3aa: CASKLGRGIGGEQFF

j_gene: TRBJ2-1
d_gene: TRBD2
abundance: NA
v_gene: TRBV5-6
CDR3nt: TGTGCCAGCAGCGATCGGGGGGGCGCCTACAATGAGCAGTTCTTC
CDR3aa: CASSDRGGAYNEQFF

j_gene: TRBJ2-3
d_gene: TRBD2
abundance: once
v_gene: TRBV2
CDR3nt: TGTGCCAGCAGTCCTCTAGCGGGACTGAGCACAGATACGCAGTATTTT
CDR3aa: CASSPLAGLSTDTQYF

j_gene: TRBJ2-2
d_gene: NA
abundance: few
v_gene: TRBV27
CDR3nt: TGTGCCAGCAGTTCCCTAAGGACTTACCGGGAGCTGTTTTTT
CDR3aa: CASSSLRTYRELFF

j_gene: TRBJ1-5
d_gene: TRBD1
abundance: NA
v_gene: TRBV28
CDR3nt: TGTGCCAGCAGGCCAAATACAGGGGTAAGGGTTCAGCCCCAGCATTTT
CDR3aa: CASRPNTGVRVQPQHF

j_gene: TRBJ1-5
d_gene: TRBD1
abundance: NA
v_gene: TRBV4-1
CDR3nt: TGCGCCAGCAGCCTTACGGACAGGGGGCATGGTCAGCCCCAGCATTTT
CDR3aa: CASSLTDRGHGQPQHF

j_gene: TRBJ2-7
d_gene: NA
abundance: NA
v_gene: TRBV27
CDR3nt: TGTGCCAGCTCCAAAAGGGCCAGGGATGGGTACGAGCAGTACTTC
CDR3aa: CASSKRARDGYEQYF

j_gene: TRBJ2-5
d_gene: TRBD2
abundance: NA
v_gene: TRBV5-4
CDR3nt: TGTGCCAGCAGCTCGCGGGAGGAGGGGGAGACCCAGTACTTC
CDR3aa: CASSSREEGETQYF

j_gene: TRBJ2-7
d_gene: NA
abundance: NA
v_gene: TRBV28
CDR3nt: TGTGCCAGCAGTCCCGCGGGACCCCGCTGGGAGCAGTACTTC
CDR3aa: CASSPAGPRWEQYF

j_gene: TRBJ1-3
d_gene: NA
abundance: NA
v_gene: TRBV28
CDR3nt: TGTGCCAGCACACCGGCGGGCCGCTCTGGAAACACCATATATTTT
CDR3aa: CASTPAGRSGNTIYF

j_gene: TRBJ2-4
d_gene: NA
abundance: NA
v_gene: TRBV19
CDR3nt: TGTGCCAGTAGTATAGTACAGTTAGCCAAAAACATTCAGTACTTC
CDR3aa: CASSIVQLAKNIQYF

j_gene: TRBJ2-1
d_gene: TRBD2
abundance: NA
v_gene: TRBV19
CDR3nt: TGTGCCAGTAGGGCCGGGACTAGCGACTACAATGAGCAGTTCTTC
CDR3aa: CASRAGTSDYNEQFF

j_gene: TRBJ2-2
d_gene: NA
abundance: NA
v_gene: TRBV10-3
CDR3nt: TGTGCCATCAGTGATTCACAAGGGGCGAACACCGGGGAGCTGTTTTTT
CDR3aa: CAISDSQGANTGELFF